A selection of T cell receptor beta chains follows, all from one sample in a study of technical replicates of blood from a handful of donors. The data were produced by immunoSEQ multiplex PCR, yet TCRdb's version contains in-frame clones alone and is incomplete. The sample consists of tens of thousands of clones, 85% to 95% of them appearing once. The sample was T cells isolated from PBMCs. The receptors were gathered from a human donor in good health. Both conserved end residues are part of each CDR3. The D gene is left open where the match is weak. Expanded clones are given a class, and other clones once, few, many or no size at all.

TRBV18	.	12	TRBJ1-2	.	CASSPPTGYYTF	TGTGCCAGCTCACCACCGACAGGTTACTACACCTTC
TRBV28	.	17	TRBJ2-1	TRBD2	CASSLGLAGGLYNEQFF	TGTGCCAGCAGTTTGGGACTAGCGGGAGGGCTCTACAATGAGCAGTTCTTC
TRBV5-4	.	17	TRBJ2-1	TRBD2	CASSKGTSGKADNEQFF	TGTGCCAGCAGCAAGGGGACTAGCGGGAAGGCTGACAATGAGCAGTTCTTC
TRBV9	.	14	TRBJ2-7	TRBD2	CASSVGLAGYEQYF	TGTGCCAGCAGCGTAGGACTAGCGGGCTACGAGCAGTACTTC
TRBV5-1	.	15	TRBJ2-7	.	CASSLEPSRAYEQYF	TGCGCCAGCAGCTTAGAGCCATCCCGGGCCTACGAGCAGTACTTC
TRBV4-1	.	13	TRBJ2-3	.	CASSQVGSDTQYF	TGCGCCAGCAGCCAAGTTGGCTCAGATACGCAGTATTTT
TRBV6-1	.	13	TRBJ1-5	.	CASSLQGNQPQHF	TGTGCCAGCAGTTTGCAGGGGAACCAGCCCCAGCATTTT
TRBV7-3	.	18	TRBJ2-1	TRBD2	CASSLTGWTSLSYNEQFF	TGTGCCAGCAGCTTAACGGGGTGGACTAGCTTATCCTACAATGAGCAGTTCTTC
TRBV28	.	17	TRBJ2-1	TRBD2	CASSLLLAGGSYNEQFF	TGTGCCAGCAGTTTACTCCTAGCGGGAGGCTCCTACAATGAGCAGTTCTTC
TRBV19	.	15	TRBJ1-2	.	CASSIEGRIIDGYTF	TGTGCCAGTAGTATAGAAGGCAGGATAATAGATGGCTACACCTTC
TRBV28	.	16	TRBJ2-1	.	CASSLLLELNDNEQFF	TGTGCCAGCAGTTTATTACTAGAGTTAAATGACAATGAGCAGTTCTTC
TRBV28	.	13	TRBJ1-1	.	CASRATGNTEAFF	TGTGCCAGCAGGGCGACAGGGAACACTGAAGCTTTCTTT
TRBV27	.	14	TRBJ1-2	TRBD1	CASSPYRGLGGYTF	TGTGCCAGCAGCCCTTACAGGGGGCTCGGTGGCTACACCTTC
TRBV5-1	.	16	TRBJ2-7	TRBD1	CASSSDVGTGEYEQYF	TGCGCCAGCAGCTCGGATGTTGGGACAGGAGAATACGAGCAGTACTTC
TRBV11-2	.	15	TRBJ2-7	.	CASSLAASSSYEQYF	TGTGCCAGCAGCTTAGCGGCTTCTAGCTCCTACGAGCAGTACTTC
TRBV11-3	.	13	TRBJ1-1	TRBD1	CASSGWDRPEAFF	TGTGCCAGCAGCGGTTGGGACAGACCTGAAGCTTTCTTT
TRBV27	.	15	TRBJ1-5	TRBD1	CASSKDHRGNQPQHF	TGTGCCAGCAGTAAAGACCACAGGGGGAATCAGCCCCAGCATTTT
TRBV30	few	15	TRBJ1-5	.	CAWSPDGLSNQPQHF	TGTGCCTGGAGTCCGGACGGACTGAGCAATCAGCCCCAGCATTTT
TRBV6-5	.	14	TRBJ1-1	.	CASSYVSGNTEAFF	TGTGCCAGCAGTTACGTATCAGGGAACACTGAAGCTTTCTTT
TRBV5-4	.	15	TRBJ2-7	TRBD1	CASSLTGGVLYEQYF	TGTGCCAGCAGCCTGACAGGGGGGGTCCTATACGAGCAGTACTTC
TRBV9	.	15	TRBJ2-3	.	CASSVAGDSTDTQYF	TGTGCCAGCAGCGTAGCGGGGGATAGCACAGATACGCAGTATTTT
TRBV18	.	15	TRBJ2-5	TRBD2	CASSPPSGRKETQYF	TGTGCCAGCTCACCACCTAGCGGGAGGAAAGAGACCCAGTACTTC
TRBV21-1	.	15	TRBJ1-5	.	CASRGDRASNQPQHF	TGTGCCAGCAGGGGGGACAGGGCAAGCAATCAGCCCCAGCATTTT
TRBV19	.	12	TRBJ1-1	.	CASSIDFTEAFF	TGTGCCAGTAGTATAGACTTCACTGAAGCTTTCTTT
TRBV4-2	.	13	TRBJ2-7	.	CASSQQGSYEQYF	TGTGCCAGCAGCCAGCAGGGATCCTACGAGCAGTACTTC
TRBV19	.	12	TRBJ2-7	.	CASSIPGEEQYF	TGTGCCAGTAGTATTCCAGGGGAGGAGCAGTACTTC
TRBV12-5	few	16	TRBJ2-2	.	CASGHDLRSNTGELFF	TGTGCTAGTGGCCATGATTTGCGGTCGAACACCGGGGAGCTGTTTTTT
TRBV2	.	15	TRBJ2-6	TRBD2	CASSVGRAGANVLTF	TGTGCCAGCAGTGTAGGGAGGGCTGGGGCCAACGTCCTGACTTTC
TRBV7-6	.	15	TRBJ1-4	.	CASSLGWGGDEKLFF	TGTGCCAGCAGCTTAGGATGGGGGGGGGATGAAAAACTGTTTTTT
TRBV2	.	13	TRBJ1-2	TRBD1	CASSGQGGYGYTF	TGTGCCAGCAGCGGACAGGGGGGCTATGGCTACACCTTC
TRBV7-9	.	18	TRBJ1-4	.	CASSLVYRTSDSNEKLFF	TGTGCCAGCAGCTTAGTGTATAGGACTAGTGACAGCAATGAAAAACTGTTTTTT
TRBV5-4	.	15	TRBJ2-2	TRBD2	CASSWTSGSSVELFF	TGTGCCAGCAGCTGGACTAGCGGGAGCTCTGTGGAGCTGTTTTTT
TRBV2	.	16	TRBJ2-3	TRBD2	CASSVHRTSGTDTQYF	TGTGCCAGCAGTGTCCATAGGACTAGCGGCACAGATACGCAGTATTTT
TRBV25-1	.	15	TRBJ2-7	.	CASSELNRWPYEQYF	TGTGCCAGCAGTGAATTAAATCGATGGCCCTACGAGCAGTACTTC
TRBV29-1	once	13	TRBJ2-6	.	CSVGTDGANVLTF	TGCAGCGTTGGGACTGATGGGGCCAACGTCCTGACTTTC
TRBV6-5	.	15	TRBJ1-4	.	CASSYSVAGPEKLFF	TGTGCCAGCAGTTACTCGGTGGCAGGCCCGGAAAAACTGTTTTTT
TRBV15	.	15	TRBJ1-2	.	CATSRDRGTNYGYTF	TGTGCCACCAGCAGAGACAGGGGAACCAACTATGGCTACACCTTC
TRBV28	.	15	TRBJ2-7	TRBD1	CASSLGQGASSEQYF	TGTGCCAGCAGTTTAGGACAGGGGGCTTCGAGCGAGCAGTACTTC
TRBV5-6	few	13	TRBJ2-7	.	CASSLAGVHEQYF	TGTGCCAGCAGCTTGGCGGGAGTACACGAGCAGTACTTC
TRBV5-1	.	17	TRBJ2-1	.	CASSLEVSGLARYEQFF	TGCGCCAGCAGCTTGGAGGTTAGCGGATTGGCGAGGTATGAGCAGTTCTTC
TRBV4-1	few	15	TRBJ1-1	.	CASSQDPLRNTEAFF	TGCGCCAGCAGCCAAGATCCCCTTAGGAACACTGAAGCTTTCTTT
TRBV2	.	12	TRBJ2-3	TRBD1	CASRRGPDTQYF	TGTGCCAGCAGGAGGGGGCCAGATACGCAGTATTTT
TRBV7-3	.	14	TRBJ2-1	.	CASSLPGTYNEQFF	TGTGCCAGCAGCTTACCGGGGACCTACAATGAGCAGTTCTTC
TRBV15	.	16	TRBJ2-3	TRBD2	CATSRVSGSGTDTQYF	TGTGCCACCAGCAGAGTCAGCGGGAGTGGCACAGATACGCAGTATTTT
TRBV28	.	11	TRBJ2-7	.	CASSSVFEQYF	TGTGCCAGCAGTTCTGTATTCGAGCAGTACTTC
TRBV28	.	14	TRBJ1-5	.	CASSLYIGGQPQHF	TGTGCCAGCAGTTTATATATAGGGGGTCAGCCCCAGCATTTT
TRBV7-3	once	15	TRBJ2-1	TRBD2	CASSPTLAGNNEQFF	TGTGCCAGCAGCCCTACGTTAGCGGGGAACAATGAGCAGTTCTTC
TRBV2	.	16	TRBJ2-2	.	CASSGSLGANTGELFF	TGTGCCAGCAGCGGTTCTCTCGGGGCGAACACCGGGGAGCTGTTTTTT
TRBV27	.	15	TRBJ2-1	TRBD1	CASSPDRDPYNEQFF	TGTGCCAGCAGCCCGGACAGGGATCCCTACAATGAGCAGTTCTTC
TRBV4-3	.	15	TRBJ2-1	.	CASSQDFNNYNEQFF	TGCGCCAGCAGCCAAGATTTTAACAACTACAATGAGCAGTTCTTC
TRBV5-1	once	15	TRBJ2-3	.	CASSLRAPGTDTQYF	TGCGCCAGCAGCTTGAGGGCCCCAGGGACAGATACGCAGTATTTT
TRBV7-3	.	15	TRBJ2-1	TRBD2	CASSPIAGGPGEQFF	TGTGCCAGCAGCCCTATAGCGGGAGGGCCGGGTGAGCAGTTCTTC
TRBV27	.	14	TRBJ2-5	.	CASSPSGLRETQYF	TGTGCCAGCAGCCCGTCGGGACTGAGAGAGACCCAGTACTTC
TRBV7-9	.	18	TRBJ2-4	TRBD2	CASSVGLAGGGAKNIQYF	TGTGCCAGCAGCGTTGGACTAGCGGGAGGGGGGGCCAAAAACATTCAGTACTTC
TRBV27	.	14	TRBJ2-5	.	CASSLSRDSVTQYF	TGTGCCAGCAGTTTATCCCGGGACTCGGTGACCCAGTACTTC
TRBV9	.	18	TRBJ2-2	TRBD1	CASSVHPSGQGVAGELFF	TGTGCCAGCAGCGTCCACCCCTCGGGACAGGGTGTGGCCGGGGAGCTGTTTTTT